A selection of T cell receptor beta chains follows, all from one sample in a study of T cells after yellow fever vaccination. Each CDR3 protein is one row after TCRdb ran MiXCR on the 5' RACE reads. There are tens of thousands of distinct CDR3 sequences in the sample; approximately 8% occur only once, and approximately 42% lies in the top ten. Source: CD8+ T cells sorted from PBMCs, taken on the day of the yellow fever booster vaccination. These receptors all come from a man in his thirties or forties who received the YFV17D yellow fever vaccine. Each CDR3 is given with its conserved first and last residue. A D gene is named only where the DNA matches it firmly. Clone size is given for some rows only: seen once, a few or many times, or a class if the clone is expanded.

cdr3_aa: CASSLVGTGGRTDTQYF
cdr3_nt: TGTGCCAGCAGCTTAGTAGGGACAGGGGGGCGCACAGATACGCAGTATTTT
j_call: TRBJ2-3
v_call: TRBV7-2
d_call: TRBD1
clone_size: many

cdr3_aa: CAWSGHRGSYNEQFF
cdr3_nt: TGTGCCTGGAGCGGGCACCGGGGTTCTTACAATGAGCAGTTCTTC
j_call: TRBJ2-1
v_call: TRBV30
d_call: .
clone_size: .

cdr3_aa: CASSALTEKGYEQYF
cdr3_nt: TGTGCCAGCAGTGCCCTAACGGAAAAGGGCTACGAGCAGTACTTC
j_call: TRBJ2-7
v_call: TRBV2
d_call: .
clone_size: few

cdr3_aa: CASRQGGYVYEQYF
cdr3_nt: TGTGCCAGCCGACAGGGGGGCTATGTTTACGAGCAGTACTTC
j_call: TRBJ2-7
v_call: TRBV12-3/TRBV12-4
d_call: TRBD1
clone_size: .

cdr3_aa: CSADKLAGGPYEQYF
cdr3_nt: TGCAGTGCTGACAAACTAGCGGGAGGGCCGTACGAGCAGTACTTC
j_call: TRBJ2-7
v_call: TRBV20-1
d_call: TRBD2
clone_size: few

cdr3_aa: CASSFTPIPYEQYF
cdr3_nt: TGTGCCAGCAGTTTTACACCAATCCCCTACGAGCAGTACTTC
j_call: TRBJ2-7
v_call: TRBV28
d_call: .
clone_size: few

cdr3_aa: CASSGGQGASETQYF
cdr3_nt: TGTGCCAGCAGCGGGGGACAGGGGGCTTCAGAGACCCAGTACTTC
j_call: TRBJ2-5
v_call: TRBV11-3
d_call: TRBD1
clone_size: few

cdr3_aa: CASSGESTEQYF
cdr3_nt: TGTGCCAGCAGCGGAGAGTCTACGGAGCAGTACTTC
j_call: TRBJ2-7
v_call: TRBV7-2
d_call: .
clone_size: few

cdr3_aa: CASSLQGSGELFF
cdr3_nt: TGTGCCAGCAGCTTACAGGGGAGCGGGGAGCTGTTTTTT
j_call: TRBJ2-2
v_call: TRBV5-5
d_call: TRBD1
clone_size: many

cdr3_aa: CASSYDPPWQGHNSPLHF
cdr3_nt: TGTGCCAGCAGCTACGACCCCCCGTGGCAGGGCCACAATTCACCCCTCCACTTT
j_call: TRBJ1-6
v_call: TRBV6-5
d_call: .
clone_size: few

cdr3_aa: CSVEDRGANYGYTF
cdr3_nt: TGCAGCGTTGAGGACAGGGGCGCTAACTATGGCTACACCTTC
j_call: TRBJ1-2
v_call: TRBV29-1
d_call: TRBD1
clone_size: .

cdr3_aa: CASSSGDGAYEQYF
cdr3_nt: TGTGCCAGCAGCTCAGGCGACGGCGCCTACGAGCAGTACTTC
j_call: TRBJ2-7
v_call: TRBV5-4
d_call: .
clone_size: few

cdr3_aa: CASALGLNEQFF
cdr3_nt: TGTGCCAGCGCGTTAGGGCTCAATGAGCAGTTCTTC
j_call: TRBJ2-1
v_call: TRBV27
d_call: .
clone_size: .

cdr3_aa: CASQFRATRGNTEAFF
cdr3_nt: TGTGCCAGCCAATTCCGGGCAACACGGGGAAACACTGAAGCTTTCTTT
j_call: TRBJ1-1
v_call: TRBV6-4
d_call: .
clone_size: few

cdr3_aa: CASSMAFSYEQYF
cdr3_nt: TGTGCCAGTAGTATGGCCTTCTCCTACGAGCAGTACTTC
j_call: TRBJ2-7
v_call: TRBV19
d_call: .
clone_size: few

cdr3_aa: CASSRTDRDDSPLHF
cdr3_nt: TGTGCCAGCAGCCGCACCGACAGGGACGATTCACCCCTCCACTTT
j_call: TRBJ1-6
v_call: TRBV5-6
d_call: TRBD1
clone_size: few